The rows below give T cell receptor beta chains drawn from one sample of a study of blood T cell repertoires in COVID-19. Sequenced by immunoSEQ multiplex PCR; TCRdb stores in-frame clones only, minus some. Of about 200,000 clones listed, more than 75% are singletons. Sequencing input: peripheral blood. The origin of the receptors is an elderly woman with acute or convalescent COVID-19. CDR3s include the opening cysteine and the closing phenylalanine or tryptophan. The order of the fields is CDR3 DNA, CDR3 protein, clone size, J gene, D gene, V gene. A D gene is named only where the DNA matches it firmly. Some rows mark clone size as missing; the rest say once, few, many or name a class of expanded clone.

CDR3nt: TGCGCCAGCAGCTTGGTAGGGGACTCCTACAATGAGCAGTTCTTC; CDR3aa: CASSLVGDSYNEQFF; abundance: once; j_gene: TRBJ2-1; d_gene: .; v_gene: TRBV5-1
CDR3nt: TGTGCCAGTAGTATTAGGACTAGCGGGAGTCACAATGAGCAGTTCTTC; CDR3aa: CASSIRTSGSHNEQFF; abundance: .; j_gene: TRBJ2-1; d_gene: TRBD2; v_gene: TRBV19
CDR3nt: TGTGCCGCCCGCCGCGGCCTTTATGGCTACACCTTC; CDR3aa: CAARRGLYGYTF; abundance: .; j_gene: TRBJ1-2; d_gene: .; v_gene: TRBV12-3/TRBV12-4
CDR3nt: TGTGCCAGCAGCTTCTTTCCCACCGGGACAGGGATCACCGGGGAGCTGTTTTTT; CDR3aa: CASSFFPTGTGITGELFF; abundance: .; j_gene: TRBJ2-2; d_gene: TRBD1; v_gene: TRBV7-3
CDR3nt: TGTGCCAGCAGCTTGGTAGTTAACTCCTACAATGAGCAGTTCTTC; CDR3aa: CASSLVVNSYNEQFF; abundance: few; j_gene: TRBJ2-1; d_gene: .; v_gene: TRBV5-5
CDR3nt: TGTGCCATCAGTGAGTACAGCCTCTCTGGGGCCAACGTCCTGACTTTC; CDR3aa: CAISEYSLSGANVLTF; abundance: once; j_gene: TRBJ2-6; d_gene: .; v_gene: TRBV10-3
CDR3nt: TGTGCCAGCAGCTCTCATCGCGTAGAGACCCAGTACTTC; CDR3aa: CASSSHRVETQYF; abundance: .; j_gene: TRBJ2-5; d_gene: .; v_gene: TRBV9
CDR3nt: TGTGCCAGCAGCCGCCCGGGGGTTAACAATGAGCAGTTCTTC; CDR3aa: CASSRPGVNNEQFF; abundance: .; j_gene: TRBJ2-1; d_gene: .; v_gene: TRBV13
CDR3nt: TGTGCCAGCAGTTGGGGGACTAGCGGGAGAGATACGCAGTATTTT; CDR3aa: CASSWGTSGRDTQYF; abundance: .; j_gene: TRBJ2-3; d_gene: TRBD2; v_gene: TRBV28
CDR3nt: TGTGCCAGCAGTCCGGTGGTGAGGGCTGGCTACACCTTC; CDR3aa: CASSPVVRAGYTF; abundance: once; j_gene: TRBJ1-2; d_gene: .; v_gene: TRBV6-5
CDR3nt: TGTGCCAGCAGCTTGACAGGGAATACTGAAGCTTTCTTT; CDR3aa: CASSLTGNTEAFF; abundance: .; j_gene: TRBJ1-1; d_gene: TRBD1; v_gene: TRBV6-5
CDR3nt: TGTGCCAGCAGCCAAGACCTCCGCGGGAGGGTCGGGGAGACCCAGTACTTC; CDR3aa: CASSQDLRGRVGETQYF; abundance: .; j_gene: TRBJ2-5; d_gene: TRBD2; v_gene: TRBV3-1/TRBV3-2
CDR3nt: TGTGCCAGCAGTTTCCTCCGACTAGCGGGGATCACAGATACGCAGTATTTT; CDR3aa: CASSFLRLAGITDTQYF; abundance: .; j_gene: TRBJ2-3; d_gene: TRBD2; v_gene: TRBV27
CDR3nt: TGTGCCAGCAGTCGGAGACTAGCGGGAGTGACAGATACGCAGTATTTT; CDR3aa: CASSRRLAGVTDTQYF; abundance: .; j_gene: TRBJ2-3; d_gene: TRBD2; v_gene: TRBV2
CDR3nt: TGTGCCAGCAGTTACACAGGGGGAGCAAACATTCAGTACTTC; CDR3aa: CASSYTGGANIQYF; abundance: .; j_gene: TRBJ2-4; d_gene: TRBD1; v_gene: TRBV6-2/TRBV6-3
CDR3nt: TGTGCCAGCAGCTTGGGCGGGAGGGGGACAGATACGCAGTATTTT; CDR3aa: CASSLGGRGTDTQYF; abundance: .; j_gene: TRBJ2-3; d_gene: TRBD2; v_gene: TRBV5-4
CDR3nt: TGTGCCAGCACAGACAGGGCGAACACTGAAGCTTTCTTT; CDR3aa: CASTDRANTEAFF; abundance: .; j_gene: TRBJ1-1; d_gene: TRBD1; v_gene: TRBV11-2
CDR3nt: TGCGCCAGCAGAGGACTAGCGGGACTGGATACGCAGTATTTT; CDR3aa: CASRGLAGLDTQYF; abundance: .; j_gene: TRBJ2-3; d_gene: TRBD2; v_gene: TRBV5-1
CDR3nt: TGCAGCGTTTTAACTAGCGGGAGCTCCTACGAGCAGTACTTC; CDR3aa: CSVLTSGSSYEQYF; abundance: few; j_gene: TRBJ2-7; d_gene: TRBD2; v_gene: TRBV29-1
CDR3nt: TGTGCCAGCAGCCAACCCTGGTTTGGGGGGGCCAGCGCTGAAGCTTTCTTT; CDR3aa: CASSQPWFGGASAEAFF; abundance: .; j_gene: TRBJ1-1; d_gene: .; v_gene: TRBV3-1/TRBV3-2
CDR3nt: TGTGCCAGCAGCTTGAGGGCGGGTAAGTATGAGCAGTTCTTC; CDR3aa: CASSLRAGKYEQFF; abundance: .; j_gene: TRBJ2-1; d_gene: .; v_gene: TRBV11-2
CDR3nt: TGCGCCAGCAGCTTGCCGGGACAGGGGGACACAGATACGCAGTATTTT; CDR3aa: CASSLPGQGDTDTQYF; abundance: .; j_gene: TRBJ2-3; d_gene: TRBD1; v_gene: TRBV5-1
CDR3nt: TGCGCCAGCAGCCATCTGTGGGAAAACAGGGCGAATCAGCCCCAGCATTTT; CDR3aa: CASSHLWENRANQPQHF; abundance: .; j_gene: TRBJ1-5; d_gene: .; v_gene: TRBV23-1
CDR3nt: TGTGCTAGCAGCTCTTCGACAGGTGCCTCTGGCGGGGAGCTGTTTTTT; CDR3aa: CASSSSTGASGGELFF; abundance: .; j_gene: TRBJ2-2; d_gene: .; v_gene: TRBV7-7
CDR3nt: TGCGCCAGCAGCTTGGGGAGGGGCCACACTGAAGCTTTCTTT; CDR3aa: CASSLGRGHTEAFF; abundance: .; j_gene: TRBJ1-1; d_gene: .; v_gene: TRBV5-1
CDR3nt: TGTGCCAGCAGCTTGCGGGAGTTCTACAATGAGCAGTTCTTC; CDR3aa: CASSLREFYNEQFF; abundance: .; j_gene: TRBJ2-1; d_gene: TRBD2; v_gene: TRBV7-2
CDR3nt: TGCGCCAGCGGGACACGAGGGGAGACCCAGTACTTC; CDR3aa: CASGTRGETQYF; abundance: .; j_gene: TRBJ2-5; d_gene: .; v_gene: TRBV5-1
CDR3nt: TGTGCCAGCAGTGACTACGGGTTTTACACTGAAGCTTTCTTT; CDR3aa: CASSDYGFYTEAFF; abundance: .; j_gene: TRBJ1-1; d_gene: .; v_gene: TRBV2
CDR3nt: TGTGCCAGCAGTGACACGGGACAGCCCCAGCATTTT; CDR3aa: CASSDTGQPQHF; abundance: .; j_gene: TRBJ1-5; d_gene: .; v_gene: TRBV27
CDR3nt: TGTGCCATCAGTGACAGCGGCGTCCAAGAGACCCAGTACTTC; CDR3aa: CAISDSGVQETQYF; abundance: few; j_gene: TRBJ2-5; d_gene: .; v_gene: TRBV10-3
CDR3nt: TGTGCCAGCAGGCTAAAAACGACTAGCGAGAGCTCCTACGAGCAGTACTTC; CDR3aa: CASRLKTTSESSYEQYF; abundance: .; j_gene: TRBJ2-7; d_gene: TRBD2; v_gene: TRBV6-4
CDR3nt: TGTGCCAGCAGTTGGGGACTAGCGGGAGATACGCAGTATTTT; CDR3aa: CASSWGLAGDTQYF; abundance: .; j_gene: TRBJ2-3; d_gene: TRBD2; v_gene: TRBV6-2/TRBV6-3
CDR3nt: TGTGCCAGCAGTGTCCTAGGATTCTATGGCTACACCTTC; CDR3aa: CASSVLGFYGYTF; abundance: once; j_gene: TRBJ1-2; d_gene: .; v_gene: TRBV2
CDR3nt: TGTGCCAGCAGCTTTCGAGGGAACACTGAAGCTTTCTTT; CDR3aa: CASSFRGNTEAFF; abundance: .; j_gene: TRBJ1-1; d_gene: .; v_gene: TRBV7-2
CDR3nt: TGCAGCGTTTCTTTCTACGGGACAGGGGTGGATCAGCCCCAGCATTTT; CDR3aa: CSVSFYGTGVDQPQHF; abundance: .; j_gene: TRBJ1-5; d_gene: TRBD1; v_gene: TRBV29-1
CDR3nt: TGCGCCAGCAGTGGGAGTACGGGGGGCCACGGTCCAGGCACTGAAGCTTTCTTT; CDR3aa: CASSGSTGGHGPGTEAFF; abundance: .; j_gene: TRBJ1-1; d_gene: .; v_gene: TRBV10-2
CDR3nt: TGCGCCAGCAGCTTTTACGGACTAGCGGGAGAGAACATTCAGTACTTC; CDR3aa: CASSFYGLAGENIQYF; abundance: .; j_gene: TRBJ2-4; d_gene: TRBD2; v_gene: TRBV5-1
CDR3nt: TGTGCCTGCGGGACAGGGTTGAACACTGAAGCTTTCTTT; CDR3aa: CACGTGLNTEAFF; abundance: .; j_gene: TRBJ1-1; d_gene: TRBD1; v_gene: TRBV30
CDR3nt: TGTGCCACCAGCAGGGGAGGTGCAGATACGCAGTATTTT; CDR3aa: CATSRGGADTQYF; abundance: .; j_gene: TRBJ2-3; d_gene: .; v_gene: TRBV15
CDR3nt: TGTGCCAGCGGGGACTTCCACAATCAGCCCCAGCATTTT; CDR3aa: CASGDFHNQPQHF; abundance: few; j_gene: TRBJ1-5; d_gene: .; v_gene: TRBV6-5
CDR3nt: TGTGCCAGTAATATGAGGTATCATACTTTCTTT; CDR3aa: CASNMRYHTFF; abundance: .; j_gene: TRBJ1-1; d_gene: .; v_gene: TRBV19
CDR3nt: TGTGCCAGTAGTAGATTAGAACAAGAGACCCAGTACTTC; CDR3aa: CASSRLEQETQYF; abundance: few; j_gene: TRBJ2-5; d_gene: .; v_gene: TRBV19
CDR3nt: TGTGCCAGCTCCCTGGAGGTTGTAGATACGCAGTATTTT; CDR3aa: CASSLEVVDTQYF; abundance: .; j_gene: TRBJ2-3; d_gene: .; v_gene: TRBV18
CDR3nt: TGTGCCAGCTCACCAACAGGGGGGAATGAAAAACTGTTTTTT; CDR3aa: CASSPTGGNEKLFF; abundance: .; j_gene: TRBJ1-4; d_gene: TRBD1; v_gene: TRBV18
CDR3nt: TGTGCCAGCAGTAGACAGGGGGGGTGGGAGACCCAGTACTTC; CDR3aa: CASSRQGGWETQYF; abundance: .; j_gene: TRBJ2-5; d_gene: TRBD1; v_gene: TRBV27
CDR3nt: TGTGCCAGCAGCTTACCCGGGGGACAGGGGCTTGTTCAGCCCCAGCATTTT; CDR3aa: CASSLPGGQGLVQPQHF; abundance: few; j_gene: TRBJ1-5; d_gene: TRBD1; v_gene: TRBV7-2
CDR3nt: TGTGCTAGTGGTTTGGGAGCGGGAGGAGTAGATACGCAGTATTTT; CDR3aa: CASGLGAGGVDTQYF; abundance: .; j_gene: TRBJ2-3; d_gene: TRBD2; v_gene: TRBV12-5
CDR3nt: TGTGCTAGCAGCTTAGGACTAGCGGAGGCTCCCCTCTACAATGAGCAGTTCTTC; CDR3aa: CASSLGLAEAPLYNEQFF; abundance: .; j_gene: TRBJ2-1; d_gene: TRBD2; v_gene: TRBV7-7
CDR3nt: TGTGCCAGCAGACGGGAAACTGAAGCTTTCTTT; CDR3aa: CASRRETEAFF; abundance: few; j_gene: TRBJ1-1; d_gene: .; v_gene: TRBV6-5
CDR3nt: TGTGCCAGCAGCTTGGCCGGGCAGGGAAGTCATAATTCACCCCTCCACTTT; CDR3aa: CASSLAGQGSHNSPLHF; abundance: .; j_gene: TRBJ1-6; d_gene: .; v_gene: TRBV5-4
CDR3nt: TGTGCCACCAGCAGATCAACGACTAGCGGGAGGTCACACAATGAGCAGTTCTTC; CDR3aa: CATSRSTTSGRSHNEQFF; abundance: .; j_gene: TRBJ2-1; d_gene: TRBD2; v_gene: TRBV15
CDR3nt: TGTGCCAGCTCACCAAGTCGACAGATCTTTGGCTACACCTTC; CDR3aa: CASSPSRQIFGYTF; abundance: .; j_gene: TRBJ1-2; d_gene: .; v_gene: TRBV18
CDR3nt: TGTGCCAGCAGCTTGTCCAGCGGGAGATGGTATTTT; CDR3aa: CASSLSSGRWYF; abundance: .; j_gene: TRBJ2-3; d_gene: TRBD2; v_gene: TRBV5-8